These T cell receptor beta chains were read from a single sample in a study of Ad26.COV2.S vaccination and SARS-CoV-2 variants. Measured with immunoSEQ multiplex PCR; TCRdb has only the in-frame clones, and not every one. Of approximately 250,000 clones listed, about 83% are singletons. Sequencing used peripheral blood, obtained in a trial of Ad26.COV2.S vaccine versus placebo. Receptor source: a person aged 18-60 years who received the Ad26.COV2.S COVID-19 vaccine or a placebo. Both conserved end residues are part of each CDR3. The size field is filled for only some rows; it gives once, few, many or a size class.

CDR3: CAWSDRTASTGELFF
size: NA
J: TRBJ2-2
V: TRBV30

CDR3: CATSPSPGGRRINTGELFF
size: few
J: TRBJ2-2
V: TRBV24-1

CDR3: CATSDWETSGRSQETQYF
size: NA
J: TRBJ2-5
V: TRBV24-1

CDR3: CASSHQGTSSSGNTIYF
size: NA
J: TRBJ1-3
V: TRBV25-1

CDR3: CASSLETGVITGELFF
size: NA
J: TRBJ2-2
V: TRBV5-6

CDR3: CASSLGVGHRELFF
size: NA
J: TRBJ2-2
V: TRBV5-6

CDR3: CASSQAGQSYEQYF
size: NA
J: TRBJ2-7
V: TRBV4-2

CDR3: CASSYSSLDRMRGYTF
size: NA
J: TRBJ1-2
V: TRBV6-5

CDR3: CASRVEVSPLHF
size: NA
J: TRBJ1-6
V: TRBV12-3/TRBV12-4

CDR3: CASSSTEGRHKNIQYF
size: NA
J: TRBJ2-4
V: TRBV6-6

CDR3: CASSLGEYGYTF
size: NA
J: TRBJ1-2
V: TRBV5-1

CDR3: CASSFWQGAKETQYF
size: NA
J: TRBJ2-5
V: TRBV5-5

CDR3: CAWSPPGQFNQPQHF
size: few
J: TRBJ1-5
V: TRBV30

CDR3: CASIPSGVGEQFF
size: NA
J: TRBJ2-1
V: TRBV6-5

CDR3: CAWSLEQGRQPQHF
size: NA
J: TRBJ1-5
V: TRBV30

CDR3: CASSQTPYRANNQPQHF
size: NA
J: TRBJ1-5
V: TRBV21-1

CDR3: CASSTRGQNQPQHF
size: NA
J: TRBJ1-5
V: TRBV5-6

CDR3: CASSEFTGQGRHTQYF
size: NA
J: TRBJ2-3
V: TRBV25-1

CDR3: CASSPLTGASLANYGYTF
size: NA
J: TRBJ1-2
V: TRBV7-9

CDR3: CASSFSGDRGLSLHF
size: NA
J: TRBJ1-6
V: TRBV5-5

CDR3: CASSSPGREADTQYF
size: NA
J: TRBJ2-3
V: TRBV6-5

CDR3: CASRAQSLAGGPGTQYF
size: NA
J: TRBJ2-5
V: TRBV27

CDR3: CASTPPGFRETQYF
size: NA
J: TRBJ2-5
V: TRBV25-1

CDR3: CASSLNGGRAYNEQFF
size: once
J: TRBJ2-1
V: TRBV5-5

CDR3: CASSFSTDTQYF
size: NA
J: TRBJ2-3
V: TRBV5-6

CDR3: CASSLGSGGESDTQYF
size: NA
J: TRBJ2-3
V: TRBV5-4

CDR3: CASSQAPTANYEQYF
size: few
J: TRBJ2-7
V: TRBV4-2

CDR3: CASSQESSLSPLHF
size: NA
J: TRBJ1-6
V: TRBV14

CDR3: CASSIISTNYGYTF
size: NA
J: TRBJ1-2
V: TRBV19

CDR3: CASSYCIASIF
size: NA
J: TRBJ2-4
V: TRBV6-2/TRBV6-3

CDR3: CASSTGVNEKLFF
size: NA
J: TRBJ1-4
V: TRBV6-5

CDR3: CASSLSGAGNSYNEQFF
size: once
J: TRBJ2-1
V: TRBV7-2

CDR3: CARNRDVGQAFF
size: NA
J: TRBJ1-1
V: TRBV2

CDR3: CAISVGGGADTQYF
size: NA
J: TRBJ2-3
V: TRBV10-3

CDR3: CASSLATGGFSPLHF
size: many
J: TRBJ1-6
V: TRBV6-5

CDR3: CASSPWDRGGEQYF
size: NA
J: TRBJ2-7
V: TRBV7-2

CDR3: CASSLDSGDTEAFF
size: NA
J: TRBJ1-1
V: TRBV28

CDR3: CASSQLADTQYF
size: NA
J: TRBJ2-3
V: TRBV3-1/TRBV3-2

CDR3: CASSIFSGANTGELFF
size: NA
J: TRBJ2-2
V: TRBV19

CDR3: CATSDGYSGNTIYF
size: NA
J: TRBJ1-3
V: TRBV15

CDR3: CASSLGVDYGYTF
size: NA
J: TRBJ1-2
V: TRBV12-3/TRBV12-4

CDR3: CASSLGPSAHTGELFF
size: NA
J: TRBJ2-2
V: TRBV11-2

CDR3: CASRPGGLDTQYF
size: NA
J: TRBJ2-3
V: TRBV7-9

CDR3: CASSEGVAGAITNYGYTF
size: once
J: TRBJ1-2
V: TRBV6-1

CDR3: CASSEGLSTDTQYF
size: NA
J: TRBJ2-3
V: TRBV2

CDR3: CASSLSSGPLNTQYF
size: NA
J: TRBJ2-3
V: TRBV18

CDR3: CASSSQTTGSYGYTF
size: NA
J: TRBJ1-2
V: TRBV11-2

CDR3: CASSAPGQGNAGELFF
size: once
J: TRBJ2-2
V: TRBV27

CDR3: CASSQDLDRNSPLHF
size: NA
J: TRBJ1-6
V: TRBV4-1

CDR3: CASSQEDRLNTGELFF
size: once
J: TRBJ2-2
V: TRBV4-3

CDR3: CASSYLRGDTEAFF
size: NA
J: TRBJ1-1
V: TRBV6-5

CDR3: CASSFRTGEREQFF
size: few
J: TRBJ2-1
V: TRBV13

CDR3: CASTGVYRNTEAFF
size: NA
J: TRBJ1-1
V: TRBV2